These 30 T cell receptor beta chains share one sample of origin, sequenced in a study of blood T cell repertoires in COVID-19 (dated by TCRdb to between 2020 and 2021). Libraries were made using the immunoSEQ multiplex PCR assay. This is the immuneACCESS table as TCRdb keeps it, with only in-frame sequences that have V and J called. A part of the clones is gone; compared with another copy, unresolved V genes explain less than half, and the rest is unexplained. For this sample there are roughly 250,000 clones; less than 90% appear just once. In total, the top ten clones hold less than 2% of the sample. Sequences were obtained from peripheral blood. The receptors were sampled from a woman aged 40 to 50 who had recovered from COVID-19.

V and J are TRBV5-4 and TRBJ2-3; 9 bases agree with TRBD2. Germline assignment: CDR1 SGHNT and CDR2 YYREEE (reference sequence). The CDR3 spans 17 residues. V lost 4 bases, J lost 8 bases, and 17 bases stayed unmatched. CDR3 in amino acids: CASSPPRASGDDSTQYF. CDR3 nucleotide sequence: TGTGCCAGCAGCCCGCCTAGGGCTAGCGGGGATGATAGTACGCAGTATTTT.

The J gene is TRBJ1-1, the V gene TRBV5-1; D is possibly TRBD1 (5 bases). Trimming took 5 bases from V and 1 from J, leaving 12 bases between them. The CDR3 loop spans 14 amino acids. Germline V CDR1 and CDR2: SGHRS, YFSETQ. CDR3 in DNA: TGCGCCAGCAGTCCTCAGGGAGGGAACACTGAAGCTTTCTTT. This encodes CASSPQGGNTEAFF.

The chain uses TRBV29-1 and TRBJ2-2; 7 bases are shared with TRBD2. V lost 7 bases to trimming and J lost 7 bases; unmatched junction nucleotides: 12. The CDR3 covers 14 residues. Germline-derived CDR1 and CDR2 are SQVTM and ANQGSEA. The CDR3 nucleotides are TGCAGCGCCTCGGGCGGGGGATTTGACGGGGAGCTGTTTTTT. It encodes CSASGGGFDGELFF.

The chain has TRBV9 and TRBJ2-3; 10 bases are shared with TRBD1. In germline, CDR1 is SGDLS, CDR2 YYNGEE. This CDR3 has 15 amino acids. V lost 3 bases to trimming and J lost 3 bases; unmatched junction nucleotides: 4. As DNA, the CDR3 is TGTGCCAGCAGCGGCCGACAGGGGGCGACAGATACGCAGTATTTT. Translation: CASSGRQGATDTQYF.

The chain links TRBV4-1 to TRBJ2-1; 8 positions agree with TRBD1. Losses at the gene ends were 4 bases for V and 1 base for J; bases not matched to a gene: 9. In germline, CDR1 is MGHRA, CDR2 YSYEKL. The CDR3 spans 17 residues. The CDR3 reads CASSRTDRALSYNEQFF. The CDR3 DNA sequence: TGCGCCAGCAGCCGAACGGACAGGGCCCTATCCTACAATGAGCAGTTCTTC.

The genes are TRBV28 and TRBJ2-3; 10 bases are a match to TRBD2. The V gene's germline CDR1 is MDHEN and CDR2 SYDVKM. The CDR3 loop spans 16 amino acids. After removal of 5 bases from V and 4 bases from J, the junction contained 9 bases not matched to a gene. CDR3 sequence: CASSPLAGVYPDTQYF. CDR3 coding DNA: TGTGCCAGCAGTCCCCTAGCGGGGGTTTACCCAGATACGCAGTATTTT.

V and J are TRBV7-6 and TRBJ2-5; unclear D gene. Germline V gives CDR1 SGHVS, CDR2 FNYEAQ. Between the trimmed V and J ends, which lost 0 bases and 6 bases, there was a span of 5 bases. The length of the CDR3 is 12 residues. The CDR3 DNA reads as TGTGCCAGCAGCTTAGCCGAGCAGACCCAGTACTTC. Amino acids: CASSLAEQTQYF. Full variable domain (missing parts from reference TRBV7-6 and TRBJ2-5): GAGVSQSPRYKVTKRGQDVALRCDPISGHVSLYWYRQALGQGPEFLTYFNYEAQQDKSGLPNDRFSAERPEGSISTLTIQRTEQRDSAMYRCASSLAEQTQYFGPGTRLLVL.

The V gene is TRBV7-2, the J gene TRBJ2-4; D uncertain. V lost 2 bases and J lost 0, with 14 bases in between. The CDR3 length is 17 residues. Germline-derived CDR1 and CDR2 are SGHTA and FQGNSA. The CDR3 DNA follows: TGTGCCAGCAGCTTAACATTTACCCGCTTAGCCAAAAACATTCAGTACTTC. It specifies CASSLTFTRLAKNIQYF.

The rearrangement joins TRBV10-2 to TRBJ1-4, with TRBD1 identical over 7 bases. V was clipped by 0 bases and J by 11 bases; unmatched bases: 12. The CDR3 totals 16 residues. Looked up from germline, CDR1 is WSHSY and CDR2 is SAAADI. CDR3 protein: CASSESDEGARAKLFF. CDR3 nucleotides: TGCGCCAGCAGTGAGTCTGATGAGGGGGCCAGAGCCAAACTGTTTTTT.

The chain has TRBV9 and TRBJ1-1; no clear D gene. Trimming took off 3 bases at V and 1 base at J, with 7 bases between the two ends. The CDR3 covers 13 residues. Germline CDR1 is SGDLS and CDR2 is YYNGEE. This CDR3 reads CASSANRNTEAFF. In DNA, the CDR3 is TGTGCCAGCAGCGCTAATCGGAACACTGAAGCTTTCTTT.

The chain employs TRBV30 and TRBJ2-1; D is perhaps TRBD2 (5 bases). The CDR3 is 14 amino acids. Germline CDR1 GTSNPN, CDR2 SVGIG (reference sequence). Between the trimmed V and J ends, which lost 4 bases and 0 bases, there was a span of 10 bases. CDR3: CAWKYGSSYNEQFF. CDR3 DNA sequence: TGTGCCTGGAAGTATGGGAGCTCCTACAATGAGCAGTTCTTC.

CDR3 nucleotides: TGTGCCAGCAGTCCTGACATGAGCTCCTACGAGCAGTACTTC. Protein: CASSPDMSSYEQYF. The V gene is TRBV27, the J gene TRBJ2-7; D is unresolved. The CDR3 is made up of 14 amino acids. CDR1 is MNHEY, CDR2 SMNVEV, per germline (reference sequence). V was clipped by 5 bases and J by 0 bases, with 11 bases between them.

This clone appeared a single time. This chain joins TRBV5-1 and TRBJ1-6; D is possibly TRBD1 (5 bases). The CDR3 sequence is 13 residues long. Trimming left V 4 bases short and J 8 bases short, with 10 bases between. CDR1 is SGHRS, CDR2 YFSETQ, per germline. This CDR3 reads CASSQTRDSPLHF. Written as DNA, the CDR3 is TGCGCCAGCAGCCAAACCAGGGATTCACCCCTCCACTTT. Full variable domain (remainder filled in from reference TRBV5-1 and TRBJ1-6): KAGVTQTPRYLIKTRGQQVTLSCSPISGHRSVSWYQQTPGQGLQFLFEYFSETQRNKGNFPGRFSGRQFSNSRSEMNVSTLELGDSALYLCASSQTRDSPLHFGNGTRLTVT.

On this clone: In the same sample, other DNA sequences code for this CDR3. This CDR3 reads CASSLMALQETQYF. The CDR3, as DNA: TGTGCCAGCAGCTTAATGGCTCTCCAAGAGACCCAGTACTTC. The chain couples TRBV11-2 to TRBJ2-5; D remains unclear. The CDR3 contains 14 residues. V was cut by 2 bases and J by 1 base, with 8 bases left in between. Germline assignment: CDR1 SGHAT and CDR2 FQNNGV.

This clone was seen only a few times. The V gene is TRBV4-2, the J gene TRBJ1-2, with a weak D call TRBD1 (6 bases). V dropped 5 bases and J dropped 4 bases, with 14 bases sitting between them. The CDR3 is 14 residues long. Germline CDR1 LGHNA, CDR2 YNFKEQ. As DNA, the CDR3 is TGTGCCAGCAGCGGTTCGGGGGGCTCCTATGGCTACACCTTC. This encodes CASSGSGGSYGYTF.

This rearrangement joins TRBV5-5 to TRBJ1-3; D gene uncertain. There are 15 residues in the CDR3. Germline V gene sequence: CDR1 SGHKS, CDR2 YYEKEE (reference sequence). Between the trimmed V and J ends, which lost 2 bases and 0 bases, there was a span of 9 bases. CDR3 sequence (DNA): TGTGCCAGCAGCTTCCCAGGCCCCTCTGGAAACACCATATATTTT. Its protein product is CASSFPGPSGNTIYF.

The chain has TRBV5-3 and TRBJ2-7; 9 bases are a match to TRBD2. TRBV5-3 belongs to the ORF category, with a function that is uncertain. With V trimmed by 1 base and J by 2 bases, 4 bases remained unmatched. The CDR3 extends over 15 amino acids. Here the CDR3 reads CARSLMRGGTYEQYF. CDR3 DNA sequence: TGTGCCAGAAGCTTGATGCGGGGGGGCACCTACGAGCAGTACTTC.

J is TRBJ1-5 and V is TRBV30; 9 bases map to TRBD1. The germline V gene encodes CDR1 GTSNPN and CDR2 SVGIG (reference sequence). The CDR3 is made up of 14 amino acids. Unmatched junction bases numbered 5, after V lost 3 bases and J lost 5 bases. This chain's CDR3 is CAWRKGQGDQPQHF. The CDR3 DNA reads TGTGCCTGGAGGAAGGGACAGGGAGATCAGCCCCAGCATTTT. Supplemented by reference TRBV30 and TRBJ1-5, the full variable domain reads SQTIHQWPATLVQPVGSPLSLECTVEGTSNPNLYWYRQAAGRGLQLLFYSVGIGQISSEVPQNLSASRPQDRQFILSSKKLLLSDSGFYLCAWRKGQGDQPQHFGDGTRLSIL.

This clone was found a few times. This chain connects TRBV7-9 to TRBJ2-5; maybe TRBD2 (6 bases). Germline CDR1 reads SEHNR; CDR2 reads FQNEAQ (reference sequence). The CDR3 extends over 16 amino acids. V lost 3 bases, J lost 2 bases, and 16 bases lay in between. This CDR3 is CASSLEGRVWQETQYF. The DNA for the CDR3 is TGTGCCAGCAGCTTGGAGGGGCGGGTATGGCAAGAGACCCAGTACTTC. The full variable domain, with the rest looked up from reference TRBV7-9 and TRBJ2-5, is DTGVSQNPRHKITKRGQNVTFRCDPISEHNRLYWYRQTLGQGPEFLTYFQNEAQLEKSRLLSDRFSAERPKGSFSTLEIQRTEQGDSAMYLCASSLEGRVWQETQYFGPGTRLLVL.

This clone showed up just once. The chain couples TRBV6-1 to TRBJ1-6; a weak D match, TRBD1 (5 bases). Germline V gene sequence: CDR1 MNHNS, CDR2 SASEGT. The CDR3 runs to 17 residues. The V gene lost 4 bases and the J gene lost 0 bases, with 13 bases spanning the gap. CDR3 in amino acids: CASSGTGLSSYNSPLHF. The CDR3 DNA reads as TGTGCCAGCAGTGGAACAGGACTAAGCTCCTATAATTCACCCCTCCACTTT.

The chain couples TRBV2 to TRBJ1-5; possibly TRBD1 for D (6 bases). The V and J ends lost 6 bases and 5 bases respectively, with 17 bases between them. The CDR3 contains 15 residues. CDR1 is SNHLY, CDR2 FYNNEI, per germline. CDR3 region: CASSEVGAGDQPQHF. CDR3 in DNA: TGTGCCAGCAGCGAGGTGGGGGCTGGCGATCAGCCCCAGCATTTT.

The chain carries TRBV5-1 and TRBJ2-7, with 7 bases identical to TRBD1. Germline trimming cut 0 bases from V and 3 bases from J; bases unmatched to any gene: 12. Germline lookup yields CDR1 SGHRS and CDR2 YFSETQ. The CDR3 spans 17 residues. This CDR3 is CASSLGRTGDINYEQYF. CDR3 coding DNA: TGCGCCAGCAGCTTGGGGAGGACAGGCGACATAAACTACGAGCAGTACTTC.

The V gene is TRBV4-1, the J gene TRBJ2-6; no clear D gene. CDR1 MGHRA and CDR2 YSYEKL come from the germline V gene. V was cut by 4 bases and J by 4 bases, with 8 bases left in between. The length of the CDR3 is 14 residues. As DNA, the CDR3 is TGCGCCAGCAGCCCGTCCCTCGGGGCCAACGTCCTGACTTTC. Its protein product is CASSPSLGANVLTF.

The chain uses TRBV6-6 and TRBJ2-6, with D maybe TRBD2 (7 bases). Germline CDR1 MNHNY, CDR2 SVGAGI (reference sequence). Trimming took off 6 bases at V and 2 bases at J, with 23 bases between the two ends. The CDR3 extends over 19 amino acids. CDR3 amino acids: CASSSDSLAGVTGANVLTF. The CDR3 DNA reads TGTGCCAGCAGCTCGGACAGTCTGGCGGGGGTAACTGGGGCCAACGTCCTGACTTTC.

The sample holds one count of this clone. This sequence joins TRBV4-1 and TRBJ2-7; 7 bases match TRBD1. After removal of 2 bases from V and 1 base from J, the junction contained 2 bases not matched to a gene. Germline V gene sequence: CDR1 MGHRA, CDR2 YSYEKL. The CDR3 totals 14 residues. CDR3 sequence reads: CASSQWDSSYEQYF. In DNA form, the CDR3 reads TGCGCCAGCAGCCAATGGGACAGTTCCTACGAGCAGTACTTC.

The rearrangement links TRBV5-1 to TRBJ2-5; D perhaps matches TRBD2 (7 bases). Germline V gives CDR1 SGHRS, CDR2 YFSETQ. The V gene lost 2 bases and the J gene lost 5 bases, with 16 bases spanning the gap. This CDR3 has 15 amino acids. CDR3 sequence (DNA): TGCGCCAGCAGCTTCGGGACGGGGGGCCATGAGACCCAGTACTTC. Protein product: CASSFGTGGHETQYF.

The chain carries TRBV28 and TRBJ2-7; 11 nucleotides agree with TRBD2. This CDR3 has 15 amino acids. The J segment lost 0 bases and the V segment lost 8 bases, leaving 6 bases of the junction unmatched. Looked up from germline, CDR1 is MDHEN and CDR2 is SYDVKM. CDR3 DNA sequence: TGTGCCAGCCGCCCTAGCGGGGGGACCTCCTACGAGCAGTACTTC. This translates into CASRPSGGTSYEQYF.

The rearrangement uses TRBV7-3 and TRBJ1-1, with TRBD1 matching 7 bases. V was pared by 0 bases and J by 6 bases, with 4 bases of the junction left unmatched. Germline V gives CDR1 SGHTA, CDR2 FQGTGA. This CDR3 has 14 amino acids. For the CDR3, the DNA is TGTGCCAGCAGCTTAACGTCGACAGGGTCTGAAGCTTTCTTT. It is translated as CASSLTSTGSEAFF. Looking up the rest from reference TRBV7-3 and TRBJ1-1 gives the full variable domain: GAGVSQTPSNKVTEKGKYVELRCDPISGHTALYWYRQSLGQGPEFLIYFQGTGAADDSGLPNDRFFAVRPEGSVSTLKIQRTERGDSAVYLCASSLTSTGSEAFFGQGTRLTVV.

The chain has TRBV5-4 and TRBJ1-6; 9 bases fit TRBD1. The germline V gene encodes CDR1 SGHNT and CDR2 YYREEE (reference sequence). V lost 2 bases and J lost 6; bases outside the gene matches: 3. This CDR3 has 15 amino acids. Written as DNA, the CDR3 is TGTGCCAGCAGCTTCGGACAGGGGATTAATTCACCCCTCCACTTT. This encodes CASSFGQGINSPLHF.

The chain links TRBV20-1 to TRBJ2-3, with 12 nucleotides matching TRBD2. The CDR3 length is 16 residues. Germline CDR1 and CDR2: DFQATT and SNEGSKA (reference sequence). V lost 3 bases to trimming and J lost 6 bases; unmatched junction nucleotides: 10. The CDR3 sequence is CSASGLAGGPSDTQYF. The CDR3 bases are TGCAGTGCTAGTGGGCTAGCGGGGGGGCCCTCCGATACGCAGTATTTT.